The rows below give T cell receptor beta chains drawn from one sample of a study of blood T cell repertoires in COVID-19. Assay used: immunoSEQ multiplex PCR; TCRdb lists only in-frame clones, some missing. The data hold about 87,000 clones, with 86% observed a single time. The sequenced sample was peripheral blood. Receptors were obtained from a human donor in a cohort sampled during active COVID-19. Each CDR3 is given with its conserved first and last residue. A D gene is named only where the DNA matches it firmly. Size is stated for part of the rows, as once, few or many counts, or as a class when the clone is expanded.

abundance: once
v_gene: TRBV10-2
d_gene: NA
len: 16
j_gene: TRBJ2-7
CDR3aa: CASSGLGVVGSYEQYF
CDR3nt: TGCGCCAGCAGTGGACTAGGAGTGGTTGGCTCCTACGAGCAGTACTTC

abundance: once
v_gene: TRBV12-3/TRBV12-4
d_gene: NA
len: 13
j_gene: TRBJ2-5
CDR3aa: CASSLPGVETQYF
CDR3nt: TGTGCCAGCAGTTTGCCAGGGGTGGAGACCCAGTACTTC

abundance: once
v_gene: TRBV3-1/TRBV3-2
d_gene: TRBD2
len: 15
j_gene: TRBJ2-1
CDR3aa: CASSLAGGPYNEQFF
CDR3nt: TGTGCCAGCAGCCTAGCGGGAGGGCCCTACAATGAGCAGTTCTTC

abundance: NA
v_gene: TRBV24-1
d_gene: NA
len: 14
j_gene: TRBJ2-2
CDR3aa: CATRAQGNTGELFF
CDR3nt: TGTGCCACCAGGGCACAGGGGAACACCGGGGAGCTGTTTTTT

abundance: NA
v_gene: TRBV19
d_gene: TRBD1
len: 18
j_gene: TRBJ2-7
CDR3aa: CASGQGIVTGRGTYEQYF
CDR3nt: TGTGCCAGCGGACAGGGGATAGTAACTGGGCGAGGGACCTACGAGCAGTACTTC

abundance: once
v_gene: TRBV5-6
d_gene: NA
len: 12
j_gene: TRBJ2-5
CDR3aa: CASSPDNSIQYF
CDR3nt: TGTGCCAGCAGCCCCGATAATAGTATCCAGTACTTC

abundance: NA
v_gene: TRBV7-7
d_gene: TRBD2
len: 15
j_gene: TRBJ2-3
CDR3aa: CASSFGAGGPDTQYF
CDR3nt: TGTGCCAGCAGCTTCGGAGCGGGAGGGCCGGATACGCAGTATTTT

abundance: NA
v_gene: TRBV27
d_gene: TRBD2
len: 16
j_gene: TRBJ2-2
CDR3aa: CASSPLLAGGTGELFF
CDR3nt: TGTGCCAGCAGTCCTCTCCTAGCGGGAGGCACCGGGGAGCTGTTTTTT

abundance: NA
v_gene: TRBV19
d_gene: NA
len: 16
j_gene: TRBJ1-5
CDR3aa: CASSSRQGFGNQPQHF
CDR3nt: TGTGCCAGTAGTAGCCGGCAGGGTTTCGGCAATCAGCCCCAGCATTTT

abundance: NA
v_gene: TRBV19
d_gene: NA
len: 12
j_gene: TRBJ1-4
CDR3aa: CATGEINEKLFF
CDR3nt: TGTGCCACCGGGGAGATTAATGAAAAACTGTTTTTT

abundance: NA
v_gene: TRBV23-1
d_gene: NA
len: 14
j_gene: TRBJ1-2
CDR3aa: CASSPGRTNYGYTF
CDR3nt: TGCGCCAGCAGCCCCGGCCGGACAAACTATGGCTACACCTTC

abundance: NA
v_gene: TRBV5-1
d_gene: TRBD2
len: 17
j_gene: TRBJ2-3
CDR3aa: CASSLGSSGRATDTQYF
CDR3nt: TGCGCCAGCAGCTTGGGGTCTAGCGGGAGGGCCACAGATACGCAGTATTTT

abundance: NA
v_gene: TRBV19
d_gene: TRBD1
len: 15
j_gene: TRBJ1-2
CDR3aa: CASSPGTGGVGGYTF
CDR3nt: TGTGCCAGTAGTCCCGGGACAGGGGGCGTTGGTGGCTACACCTTC

abundance: NA
v_gene: TRBV25-1
d_gene: TRBD1
len: 13
j_gene: TRBJ1-5
CDR3aa: CASQDREGQPQHF
CDR3nt: TGTGCCAGCCAAGACAGGGAAGGTCAGCCCCAGCATTTT

abundance: NA
v_gene: TRBV7-8
d_gene: TRBD2
len: 18
j_gene: TRBJ2-1
CDR3aa: CASSLRTSDKSSYNEQFF
CDR3nt: TGTGCCAGCAGCCTACGGACTAGTGACAAGAGCTCCTACAATGAGCAGTTCTTC

abundance: once
v_gene: TRBV5-6
d_gene: NA
len: 15
j_gene: TRBJ2-1
CDR3aa: CASSLLSLSYNEQFF
CDR3nt: TGTGCCAGCAGCTTGTTATCGCTCAGCTACAATGAGCAGTTCTTC

abundance: NA
v_gene: TRBV27
d_gene: TRBD1
len: 15
j_gene: TRBJ2-5
CDR3aa: CASSPRTGQGETQYF
CDR3nt: TGTGCCAGCAGTCCGCGGACAGGGCAGGGGGAGACCCAGTACTTC